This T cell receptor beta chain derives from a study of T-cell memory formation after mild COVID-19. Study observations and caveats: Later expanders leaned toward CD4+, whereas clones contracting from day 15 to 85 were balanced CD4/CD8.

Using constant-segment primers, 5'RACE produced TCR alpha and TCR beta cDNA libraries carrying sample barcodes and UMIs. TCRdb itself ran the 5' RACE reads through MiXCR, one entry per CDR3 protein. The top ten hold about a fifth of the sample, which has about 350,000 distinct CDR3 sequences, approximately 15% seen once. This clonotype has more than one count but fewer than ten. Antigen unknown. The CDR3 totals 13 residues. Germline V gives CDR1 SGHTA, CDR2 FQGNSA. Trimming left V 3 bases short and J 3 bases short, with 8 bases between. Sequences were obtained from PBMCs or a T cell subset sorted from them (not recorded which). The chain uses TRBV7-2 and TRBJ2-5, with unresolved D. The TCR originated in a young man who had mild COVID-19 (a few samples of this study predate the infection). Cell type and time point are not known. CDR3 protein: CASSFIGKETQYF. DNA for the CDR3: TGTGCCAGCAGCTTTATCGGAAAAGAGACCCAGTACTTC.